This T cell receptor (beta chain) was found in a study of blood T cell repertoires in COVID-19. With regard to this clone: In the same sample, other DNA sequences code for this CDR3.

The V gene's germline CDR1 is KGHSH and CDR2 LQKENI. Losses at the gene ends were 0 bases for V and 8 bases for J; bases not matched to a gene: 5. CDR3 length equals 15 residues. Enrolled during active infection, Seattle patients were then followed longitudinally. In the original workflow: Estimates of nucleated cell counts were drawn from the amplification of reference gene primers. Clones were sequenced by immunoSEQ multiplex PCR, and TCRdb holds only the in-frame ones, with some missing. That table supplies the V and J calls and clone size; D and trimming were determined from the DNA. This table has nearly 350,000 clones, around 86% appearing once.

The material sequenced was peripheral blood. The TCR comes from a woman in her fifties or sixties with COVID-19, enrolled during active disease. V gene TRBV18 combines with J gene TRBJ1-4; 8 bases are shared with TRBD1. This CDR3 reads CASSPPDRGREKLFF. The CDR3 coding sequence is TGTGCCAGCTCACCACCTGACAGGGGCAGGGAAAAACTGTTTTTT. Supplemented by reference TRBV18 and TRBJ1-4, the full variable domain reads NAGVMQNPRHLVRRRGQEARLRCSPMKGHSHVYWYRQLPEEGLKFMVYLQKENIIDESGMPKERFSAEFPKEGPSILRIQQVVRGDSAAYFCASSPPDRGREKLFFGSGTQLSVL.